This T cell receptor beta chain emerged from a study of T cells in Graves' hyperthyroidism and ophthalmopathy. About the research overall: Before any treatment, at initial diagnosis, peripheral blood was collected.

Disease lasting under 3 months, a NOSPECS grade of at least 4, and a Clinical Activity Score of at least 3 were features of the ophthalmopathy patients. V lost 0 bases and J 1 base, leaving 9 bases between the germline ends. CDR3 length equals 14 residues. Germline-derived CDR1 and CDR2 are DFQATT and SNEGSKA (reference sequence). This clonotype was found many times. RNA transcripts yielded amplified TCR beta CDR3 regions. HTBI primers were employed in a first-round RT-PCR of the TCR CDR3. TCRdb fed the multiplex PCR reads into MiXCR, producing one record per CDR3 protein. Here the sample spans more than 300,000 distinct CDR3 sequences, more than 14% being singletons.

The genes are TRBV20-1 and TRBJ1-1; D is unclear. The sequence came from a woman aged 25-40 years with Graves' ophthalmopathy. The sequenced sample consisted of blood. The CDR3 DNA follows: TGCAGTGCTAGAGATCAGGCCTCGAACACTGAAGCTTTCTTT. Amino acids: CSARDQASNTEAFF.